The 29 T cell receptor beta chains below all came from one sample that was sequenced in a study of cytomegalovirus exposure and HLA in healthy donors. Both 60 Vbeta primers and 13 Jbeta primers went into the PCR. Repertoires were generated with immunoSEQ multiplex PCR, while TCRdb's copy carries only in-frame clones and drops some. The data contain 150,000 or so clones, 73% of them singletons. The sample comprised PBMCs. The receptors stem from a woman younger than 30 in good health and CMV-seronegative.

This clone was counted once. The CDR3 region is CASSHRTGGNSPLHF. The CDR3 DNA sequence: TGCGCCAGCAGCCACCGGACAGGGGGCAATTCACCCCTCCACTTT. V usage is TRBV4-1 and J usage is TRBJ1-6; the match to TRBD1 covers 11 bases. Trimming cost V 3 bases and J 7 bases; bases outside gene matches: 2. CDR1 is MGHRA, CDR2 YSYEKL, per germline. The CDR3 consists of 15 residues.

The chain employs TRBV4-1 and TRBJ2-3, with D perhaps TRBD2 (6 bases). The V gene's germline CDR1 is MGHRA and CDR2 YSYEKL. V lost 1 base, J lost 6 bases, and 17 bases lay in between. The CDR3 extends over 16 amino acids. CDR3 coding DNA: TGCGCCAGCAGCCAAGCACCAGCGGGTCCCTCCGATACGCAGTATTTT. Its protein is CASSQAPAGPSDTQYF.

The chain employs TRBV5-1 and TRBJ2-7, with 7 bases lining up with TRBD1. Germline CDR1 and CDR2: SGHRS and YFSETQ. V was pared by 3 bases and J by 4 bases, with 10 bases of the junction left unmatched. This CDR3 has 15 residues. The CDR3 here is CASSSGLTGPYEQYF. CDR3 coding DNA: TGCGCCAGCAGCTCCGGGTTGACAGGGCCGTACGAGCAGTACTTC.

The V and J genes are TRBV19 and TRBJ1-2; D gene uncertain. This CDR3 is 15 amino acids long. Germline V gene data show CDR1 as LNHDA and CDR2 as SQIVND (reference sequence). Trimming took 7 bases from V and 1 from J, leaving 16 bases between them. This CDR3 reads CASTSGDGVNYGYTF. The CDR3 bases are TGTGCCAGTACCAGCGGCGACGGAGTTAACTATGGCTACACCTTC.

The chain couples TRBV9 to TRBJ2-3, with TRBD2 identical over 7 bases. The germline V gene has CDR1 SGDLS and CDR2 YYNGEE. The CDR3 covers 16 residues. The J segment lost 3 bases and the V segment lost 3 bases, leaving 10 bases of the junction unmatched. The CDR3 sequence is CASSDGGRMKTDTQYF. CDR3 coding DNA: TGTGCCAGCAGCGACGGGGGGAGAATGAAGACAGATACGCAGTATTTT.

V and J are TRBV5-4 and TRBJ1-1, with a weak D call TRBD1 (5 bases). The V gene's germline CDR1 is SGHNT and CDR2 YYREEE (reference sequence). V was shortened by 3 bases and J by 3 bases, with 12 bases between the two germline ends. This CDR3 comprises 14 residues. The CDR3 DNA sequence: TGTGCCAGCAGCTGGGGCCCGCAGGACACTGAAGCTTTCTTT. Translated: CASSWGPQDTEAFF. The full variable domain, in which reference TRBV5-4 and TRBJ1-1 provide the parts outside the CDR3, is ETGVTQSPTHLIKTRGQQVTLRCSSQSGHNTVSWYQQALGQGPQFIFQYYREEENGRGNFPPRFSGLQFPNYSSELNVNALELDDSALYLCASSWGPQDTEAFFGQGTRLTVV.

CDR3 in amino acids: CASSQDLGNTEAFF. The DNA for the CDR3 is TGCGCCAGCAGCCAAGATCTAGGAAACACTGAAGCTTTCTTT. The rearrangement links TRBV4-3 to TRBJ1-1; D call uncertain. This CDR3 is 14 amino acids long. Trimming left V 0 bases short and J 2 bases short, with 7 bases between. Germline CDR1 and CDR2: LGHNA and YSLEER.

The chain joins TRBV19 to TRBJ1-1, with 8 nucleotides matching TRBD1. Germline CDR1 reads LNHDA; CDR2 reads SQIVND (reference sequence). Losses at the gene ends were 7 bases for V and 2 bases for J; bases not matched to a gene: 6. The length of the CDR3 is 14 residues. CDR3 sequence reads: CASTGQGLNTEAFF. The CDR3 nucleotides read TGTGCCAGTACAGGACAGGGACTAAACACTGAAGCTTTCTTT. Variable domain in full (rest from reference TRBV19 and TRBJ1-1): DGGITQSPKYLFRKEGQNVTLSCEQNLNHDAMYWYRQDPGQGLRLIYYSQIVNDFQKGDIAEGYSVSREKKESFPLTVTSAQKNPTAFYLCASTGQGLNTEAFFGQGTRLTVV.

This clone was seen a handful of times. This CDR3 is CAWSLKAFREGLTKNIQYF. The CDR3 DNA is TGTGCCTGGAGCCTAAAGGCCTTCCGGGAAGGTCTAACCAAAAACATTCAGTACTTC. The chain employs TRBV30 and TRBJ2-4, with D possibly being TRBD2 (5 bases). Trimming removed 3 bases from V and 2 bases from J, with 26 bases in between. Germline V gene data show CDR1 as GTSNPN and CDR2 as SVGIG (reference sequence). This CDR3 contains 19 residues.

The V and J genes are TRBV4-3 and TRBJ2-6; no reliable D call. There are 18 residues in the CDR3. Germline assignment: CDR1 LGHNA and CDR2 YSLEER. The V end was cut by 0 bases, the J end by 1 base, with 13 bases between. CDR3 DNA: TGCGCCAGCAGCCAAGATGGTTTCGCGTTTTCTGGGGCCAACGTCCTGACTTTC. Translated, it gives CASSQDGFAFSGANVLTF.

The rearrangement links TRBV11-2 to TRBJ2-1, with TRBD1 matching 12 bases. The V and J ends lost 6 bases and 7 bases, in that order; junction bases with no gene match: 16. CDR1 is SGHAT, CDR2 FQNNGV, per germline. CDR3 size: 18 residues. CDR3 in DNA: TGTGCCAGCAGTCGAAAAACCCCGGGACAGGGGGCGAGGAATGAGCAGTTCTTC. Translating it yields CASSRKTPGQGARNEQFF. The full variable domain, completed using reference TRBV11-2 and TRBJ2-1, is EAGVAQSPRYKIIEKRQSVAFWCNPISGHATLYWYQQILGQGPKLLIQFQNNGVVDDSQLPKDRFSAERLKGVDSTLKIQPAKLEDSAVYLCASSRKTPGQGARNEQFFGPGTRLTVL.

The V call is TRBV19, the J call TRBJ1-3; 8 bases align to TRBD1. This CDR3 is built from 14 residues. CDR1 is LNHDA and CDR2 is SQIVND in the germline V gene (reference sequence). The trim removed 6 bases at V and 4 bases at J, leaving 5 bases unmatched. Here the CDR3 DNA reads TGTGCCAGTAGCCTGACAGGGGACGGAAACACCATATATTTT. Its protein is CASSLTGDGNTIYF.

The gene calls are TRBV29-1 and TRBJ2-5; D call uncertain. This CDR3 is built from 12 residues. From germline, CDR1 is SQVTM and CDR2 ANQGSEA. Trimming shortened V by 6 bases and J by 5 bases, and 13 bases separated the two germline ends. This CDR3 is CSVHDWLETQYF. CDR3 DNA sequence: TGCAGCGTCCACGACTGGCTCGAGACCCAGTACTTC.

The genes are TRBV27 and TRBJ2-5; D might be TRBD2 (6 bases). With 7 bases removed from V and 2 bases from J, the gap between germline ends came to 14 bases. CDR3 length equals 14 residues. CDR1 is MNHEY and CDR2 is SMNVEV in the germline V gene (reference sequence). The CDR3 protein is CASKAGYPQETQYF. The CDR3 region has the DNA TGTGCCAGCAAGGCGGGATACCCTCAAGAGACCCAGTACTTC.

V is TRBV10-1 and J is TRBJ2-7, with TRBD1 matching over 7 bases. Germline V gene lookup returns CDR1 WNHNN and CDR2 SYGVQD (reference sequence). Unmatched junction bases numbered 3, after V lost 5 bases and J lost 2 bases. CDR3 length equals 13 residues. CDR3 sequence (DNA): TGCGCCAGCAGTACAGGGGTCGCCTACGAGCAGTACGTC. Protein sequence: CASSTGVAYEQYV.

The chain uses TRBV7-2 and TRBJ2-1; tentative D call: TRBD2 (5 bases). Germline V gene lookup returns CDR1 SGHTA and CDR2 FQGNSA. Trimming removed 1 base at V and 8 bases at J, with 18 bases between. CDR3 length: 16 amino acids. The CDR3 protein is CASSLGLGWEFDEQFF. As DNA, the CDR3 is TGTGCCAGCAGCTTAGGTTTGGGGTGGGAGTTCGATGAGCAGTTCTTC.

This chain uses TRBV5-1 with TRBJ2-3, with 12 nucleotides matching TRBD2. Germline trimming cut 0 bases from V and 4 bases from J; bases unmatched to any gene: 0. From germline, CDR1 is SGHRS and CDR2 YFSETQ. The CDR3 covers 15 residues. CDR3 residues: CASSLGLAGADTQYF. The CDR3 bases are TGCGCCAGCAGCTTGGGACTAGCGGGAGCAGATACGCAGTATTTT. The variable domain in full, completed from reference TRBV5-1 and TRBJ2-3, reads KAGVTQTPRYLIKTRGQQVTLSCSPISGHRSVSWYQQTPGQGLQFLFEYFSETQRNKGNFPGRFSGRQFSNSRSEMNVSTLELGDSALYLCASSLGLAGADTQYFGPGTRLTVL.

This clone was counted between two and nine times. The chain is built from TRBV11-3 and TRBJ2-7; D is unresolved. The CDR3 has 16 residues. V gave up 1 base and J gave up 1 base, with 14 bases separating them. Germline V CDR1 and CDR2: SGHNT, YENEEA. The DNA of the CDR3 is TGTGCCAGCAGCTTAGGACACTCAAGAACTTCCTACGAGCAGTACGTC. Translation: CASSLGHSRTSYEQYV.

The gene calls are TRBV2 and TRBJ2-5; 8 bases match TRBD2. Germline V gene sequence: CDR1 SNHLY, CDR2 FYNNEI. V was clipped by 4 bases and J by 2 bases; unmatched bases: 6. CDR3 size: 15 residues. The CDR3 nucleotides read TGTGCCAGCAGTGTTTATCCTAGCGGGCAAGAGACCCAGTACTTC. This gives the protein CASSVYPSGQETQYF.

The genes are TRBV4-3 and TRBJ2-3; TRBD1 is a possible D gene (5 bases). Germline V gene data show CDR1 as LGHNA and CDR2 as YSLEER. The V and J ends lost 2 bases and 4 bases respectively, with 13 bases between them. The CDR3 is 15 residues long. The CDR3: CASSQSFQGSDTQYF. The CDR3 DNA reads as TGCGCCAGCAGCCAATCGTTCCAGGGTTCAGATACGCAGTATTTT.

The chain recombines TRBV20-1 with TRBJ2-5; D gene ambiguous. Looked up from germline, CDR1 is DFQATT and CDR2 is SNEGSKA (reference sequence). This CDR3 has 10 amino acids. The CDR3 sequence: CSVLFETQYF. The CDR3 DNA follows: TGCAGCGTACTATTTGAGACCCAGTACTTC.

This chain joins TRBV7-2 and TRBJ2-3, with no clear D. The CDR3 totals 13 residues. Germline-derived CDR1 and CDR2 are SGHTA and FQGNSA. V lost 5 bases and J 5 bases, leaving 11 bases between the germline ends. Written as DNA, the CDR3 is TGTGCCAGCAGCCCCCAGTCTCGAGATACGCAGTATTTT. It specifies CASSPQSRDTQYF.

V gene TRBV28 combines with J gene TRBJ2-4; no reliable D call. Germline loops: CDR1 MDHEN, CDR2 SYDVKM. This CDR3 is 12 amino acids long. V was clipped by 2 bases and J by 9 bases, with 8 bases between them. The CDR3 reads CASSLEEGIQYF. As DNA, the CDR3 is TGTGCCAGCAGTTTAGAGGAAGGCATTCAGTACTTC.

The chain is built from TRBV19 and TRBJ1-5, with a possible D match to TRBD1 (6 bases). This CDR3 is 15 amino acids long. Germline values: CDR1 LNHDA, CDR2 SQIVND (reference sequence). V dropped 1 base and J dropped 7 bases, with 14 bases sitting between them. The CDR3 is CASSIGDYRVQPQHF. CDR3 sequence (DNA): TGTGCCAGTAGTATAGGTGACTACAGGGTCCAGCCCCAGCATTTT.

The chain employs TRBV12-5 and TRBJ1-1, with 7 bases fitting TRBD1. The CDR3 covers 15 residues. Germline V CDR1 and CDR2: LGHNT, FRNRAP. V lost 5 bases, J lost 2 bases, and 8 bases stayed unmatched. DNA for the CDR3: TGTGCTAGTGGTCTCCGGGACAGATCTAACACTGAAGCTTTCTTT. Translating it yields CASGLRDRSNTEAFF.

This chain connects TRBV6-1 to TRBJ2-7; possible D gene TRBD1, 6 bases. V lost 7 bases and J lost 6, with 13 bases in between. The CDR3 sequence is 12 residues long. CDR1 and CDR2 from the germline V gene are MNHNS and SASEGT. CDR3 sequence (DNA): TGTGCCAGCAATACAGGGTCTGGCGAGCAGTACGTC. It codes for CASNTGSGEQYV.

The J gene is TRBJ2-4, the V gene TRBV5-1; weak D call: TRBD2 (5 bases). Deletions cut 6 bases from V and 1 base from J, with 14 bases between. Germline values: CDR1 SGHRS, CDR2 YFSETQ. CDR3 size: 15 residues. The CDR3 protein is CASTPAGRAKNIQYF. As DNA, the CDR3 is TGCGCCAGCACCCCGGCGGGTCGGGCCAAAAACATTCAGTACTTC.

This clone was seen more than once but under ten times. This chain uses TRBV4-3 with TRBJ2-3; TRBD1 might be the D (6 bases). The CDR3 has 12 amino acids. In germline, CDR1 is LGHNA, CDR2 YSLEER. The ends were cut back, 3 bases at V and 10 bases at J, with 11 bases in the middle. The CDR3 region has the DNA TGCGCCAGCAGCCATAGAGGGGGATCGCAGTATTTT. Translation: CASSHRGGSQYF.

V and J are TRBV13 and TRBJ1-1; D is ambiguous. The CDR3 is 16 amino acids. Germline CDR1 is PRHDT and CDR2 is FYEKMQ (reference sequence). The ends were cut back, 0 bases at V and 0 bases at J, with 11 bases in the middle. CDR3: CASSLGAWHMNTEAFF. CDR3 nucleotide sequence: TGTGCCAGCAGCTTAGGCGCATGGCATATGAACACTGAAGCTTTCTTT. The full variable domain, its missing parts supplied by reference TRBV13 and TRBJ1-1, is AAGVIQSPRHLIKEKRETATLKCYPIPRHDTVYWYQQGPGQDPQFLISFYEKMQSDKGSIPDRFSAQQFSDYHSELNMSSLELGDSALYFCASSLGAWHMNTEAFFGQGTRLTVV.